Shown below are 12 T cell receptor beta chains from a single sample sequenced in a study of post-analysis software for immune sequencing data. General observations from the study: Compared with controls, patients had more of five TRBV segments, including TRBV5-6, TRBV5-1 and TRBV20-1.

TCR beta cDNA libraries included unique molecular identifiers. TCRdb re-derived calls from the PCR reads in MiXCR, one entry per CDR3 protein. In the table there are some 370,000 distinct CDR3 sequences, about a third of which are singletons. Which antigens these TCRs recognize remains unknown. The sample consisted of blood. These receptors came from a girl aged 10-17 years with multiple sclerosis.

The chain couples TRBV27 to TRBJ2-3; D unresolved. The V gene lost 0 bases and the J gene lost 1 base, with 8 bases spanning the gap. The CDR3 length is 15 residues. Looked up from germline, CDR1 is MNHEY and CDR2 is SMNVEV (reference sequence). CDR3 region: CASSLSWQGTDTQYF. Written as DNA, the CDR3 is TGTGCCAGCAGTTTATCTTGGCAGGGCACAGATACGCAGTATTTT.

This clonotype was detected a few times. The chain couples TRBV7-6 to TRBJ2-3; D gene ambiguous. Germline V gives CDR1 SGHVS, CDR2 FNYEAQ. V was shortened by 5 bases and J by 4 bases, with 13 bases between the two germline ends. CDR3 length: 14 amino acids. The CDR3 region has the DNA TGTGCCAGCAGCCCCCGGCGCCGCGCAGATACGCAGTATTTT. It encodes CASSPRRRADTQYF.

The V and J genes are TRBV5-1 and TRBJ2-2; D is unresolved. Germline-derived CDR1 and CDR2 are SGHRS and YFSETQ. The CDR3 has 16 amino acids. Trimming shortened V by 5 bases and J by 1 base, and 15 bases separated the two germline ends. CDR3 amino acids: CASSLEAFMNTGELFF. DNA for the CDR3: TGCGCCAGCAGTCTAGAAGCCTTTATGAACACCGGGGAGCTGTTTTTT.

The chain is built from TRBV9 and TRBJ2-1, with TRBD1 matching over 10 bases. This CDR3 is 15 amino acids long. Germline V gene data show CDR1 as SGDLS and CDR2 as YYNGEE. V shed 4 bases and J 7 bases; nucleotides not matched to a gene: 8. As DNA, the CDR3 is TGTGCCAGCAGCTCCGGGACAGGGGTTGGGAATGAGCAGTTCTTC. Its translation is CASSSGTGVGNEQFF.

A word on this clonotype: Mismatch with germline at one junction end may stem from a read error. The V and J genes are TRBV7-2 and TRBJ2-1; the D gene is possibly TRBD1 (6 bases). The end of the DNA aligns better with TRBJ2-7, so the J call may be wrong. The CDR3 sequence is 15 residues long. CDR1 and CDR2 (germline): SGHTA, FQGNSA. CDR3 sequence (DNA): TGTGCCTGCAGCTTAGCGTCAGGGACACAATACGAGCAGTACTTC. It is translated as CACSLASGTQYEQYF.

The genes are TRBV6-4 and TRBJ1-6; tentative D call: TRBD1 (5 bases). CDR1 and CDR2 (germline): MRHNA, SNTAGT. CDR3 length equals 14 residues. Between the trimmed V and J ends, which lost 5 bases and 2 bases, there was a span of 7 bases. Written as DNA, the CDR3 is TGTGCCAGCAGTCGGGGGACCTATAATTCACCCCTCCACTTT. It codes for CASSRGTYNSPLHF.

V usage is TRBV7-3 and J usage is TRBJ2-1; no reliable D call. CDR3 length equals 15 residues. Germline lookup yields CDR1 SGHTA and CDR2 FQGTGA. The V end was cut by 0 bases, the J end by 11 bases, with 17 bases between. CDR3: CASSLTWPSRDKQFF. Written as DNA, the CDR3 is TGTGCCAGCAGCTTAACATGGCCCTCGCGCGATAAGCAGTTCTTC.

The rearrangement links TRBV4-2 to TRBJ2-3, with 7 bases that match TRBD2. CDR3 length: 13 amino acids. The V and J ends lost 0 bases and 13 bases, in that order; junction bases with no gene match: 7. Germline V gives CDR1 LGHNA, CDR2 YNFKEQ. The CDR3 DNA reads TGTGCCAGCAGCCAAGATGGTCTAGCGGCTAAGTATTTT. Residues: CASSQDGLAAKYF.

The V gene is TRBV4-1, the J gene TRBJ2-2, with no clear D. Germline V lookup: CDR1 MGHRA, CDR2 YSYEKL. With 3 bases removed from V and 5 bases from J, the gap between germline ends came to 10 bases. CDR3 size: 14 residues. The CDR3 sequence is CASSHYLKTGELFF. CDR3 DNA sequence: TGCGCCAGCAGCCACTATTTGAAAACCGGGGAGCTGTTTTTT.

Points on this clonotype: One end of the junction does not line up with germline, which may come from a read error. The V gene is TRBV12-3 or TRBV12-4, the J gene TRBJ2-2; weak D call: TRBD2 (7 bases). The CDR3 covers 15 residues. CDR3 nucleotide sequence: TGTGCCAGCAGTTTTCTGGGGGGGCCCACCGGGGAGCGGTTTTTT. Protein sequence: CASSFLGGPTGERFF.

The CDR3 protein is CASSYSVLAGGRGDTQYF. The CDR3 DNA reads as TGTGCCAGCAGTTACTCGGTGTTAGCGGGGGGCAGAGGAGATACGCAGTATTTT. The rearrangement links TRBV6-5 to TRBJ2-3; 10 nucleotides agree with TRBD2. Trimming cost V 0 bases and J 5 bases; bases outside gene matches: 11. Germline V gene lookup returns CDR1 MNHEY and CDR2 SVGAGI. CDR3 size: 18 residues.

The chain uses TRBV5-1 and TRBJ1-1; D not certain. This CDR3 has 13 residues. V lost 0 bases and J lost 7, with 10 bases in between. Per the germline V gene, CDR1 is SGHRS and CDR2 is YFSETQ. The CDR3 is CASSLVPAGEAFF. In DNA, the CDR3 is TGCGCCAGCAGCTTGGTCCCCGCAGGTGAAGCTTTCTTT.